A single T cell receptor beta chain is shown here with its context. What it binds is not known. Primers: 52 TRBV forward and 13 TRBJ reverse. TCRdb keeps only in-frame clones here, not all; method: immunoSEQ multiplex PCR. The sample lists approximately 31,000 clones, 93% occurring once. This sample is drawn from a study of regulatory T cells. All CD3G-deficient patients showed autoimmunity, more severe in two. Sorting split CD4+ cells into CD25-high CD127-low Tregs and CD25-low CD127-high conventional T cells. Findings of the study overall: Regulatory T cells showed the strongest V-J pair restriction and V/J gene skewing among patient repertoires. In CD3G-deficient patients, conventional CD4+ T cells were enriched for hydrophobic CDR3 residues at positions 6 and 7.

Germline V CDR1 and CDR2: SEHNR, FQNEAQ (reference sequence). This CDR3 spans 16 amino acids. V lost 5 bases and J lost 2; bases outside the gene matches: 10. The TCR sequence derives from a child between 2 and 9 years old with CD3G deficiency. The rearrangement uses TRBV7-9 and TRBJ2-7; 9 bases are a match to TRBD2. The specimen sequenced was conventional CD4+ T cells sorted from blood. The CDR3 DNA reads TGTGCCAGCAGCCTCAAAAAATCTAGCGGGACCTACGAGCAGTACTTC. It encodes CASSLKKSSGTYEQYF.